This T cell receptor beta chain appears in the sequencing data of a study of T cell repertoires in ileal Crohn's disease. General study findings and limits: Endoscopic recurrence occurred in every patient whose clonality exceeded 26.8%.

Some clones are missing from TCRdb's copy, which holds only in-frame ones; the method was immunoSEQ multiplex PCR. The sample contains around 6,000 clones, roughly 80% of which appear only once. The time point was: inflamed ileum from the surgical specimen. Worth noting for this clone: Its matching antigen is unknown. Other nucleotide sequences from this sample produce the same CDR3.

This CDR3 has 16 amino acids. Germline V lookup: CDR1 SNHLY, CDR2 FYNNEI. Trimming left V 3 bases short and J 1 base short, with 16 bases between. The chain carries TRBV2 and TRBJ2-7; D unresolved. The specimen was ileal tissue. This TCR derives from an adult with Crohn's disease. CDR3 protein: CASSEVAGSPSYEQYF. In DNA, the CDR3 is TGTGCCAGCAGTGAGGTTGCTGGCAGTCCGTCCTACGAGCAGTACTTC.